This entry concerns a single TCR beta chain. Its antigen is undetermined. The record originates from a study of blood T cells in healthy people across ages. Broader study findings: Relative to aged donors, long-lived donors carried more naive CD4+ cells and displayed higher diversity. Using unsorted PBMCs precluded a conclusive naive versus antigen-experienced comparison. Estimated diversity across one million T cells was deemed an underestimate.

Alongside a J-beta primer mix, a sample-barcoded 5' primer served in a second PCR lasting roughly 6 to 12 cycles. Via MiXCR, TCRdb re-called the 5' RACE reads, giving one row per CDR3 protein. The table records 1,100,000 or so distinct CDR3 sequences, more than 40% of them present only once. Per sample, extraction of total RNA gave at least 5.5 micrograms in every case. The sample comprised blood. The sequence was obtained from a woman in her sixties or seventies in good health.

CDR3 in amino acids: CASSQGWGRDTQYF. In nucleotides, the CDR3 is TGTGCCAGCAGCCAAGGTTGGGGGCGAGATACGCAGTATTTT. The V gene is TRBV3-1, the J gene TRBJ2-3; D is perhaps TRBD1 (6 bases). In germline, CDR1 is LGHDT, CDR2 YNNKEL (reference sequence). The V end was cut by 1 base, the J end by 5 bases, with 10 bases between. CDR3 length equals 14 residues.